The source of this T cell receptor beta chain is a study of sequential checkpoint blockade in melanoma. For the study at large: Maintenance nivolumab came after either treatment sequence.

V gave up 2 bases and J gave up 9 bases, with 12 bases separating them. This CDR3 spans 13 amino acids. Data came from immunoSEQ multiplex PCR; TCRdb stores just in-frame clones and leaves some out. The data contain around 13,000 clones, roughly 72% of them singletons. Treatment meaning: randomized to nivolumab then ipilimumab (arm A) or the reverse (arm B). Sorted cells were live CD3+CD8+, lacking CD19 and CD56, from PBMCs. Sequencing was performed on CD8+ T cells sorted from blood (inferred from file names), taken from a patient given nivolumab and ipilimumab in sequence. This receptor was identified in a human donor with melanoma. The chain links TRBV5-7 to TRBJ2-1; D may be TRBD2 (7 bases). TRBV5-7 is an open reading frame, and its role is uncertain. In DNA form, the CDR3 reads TGTGCCAGCAGCTTTTACAGGGAGGGTGAGCAGTTCTTC. This encodes CASSFYREGEQFF.